These T cell receptor beta chains were read from a single sample in a study of identical twins. TCRdb re-called the 5' RACE reads with MiXCR, one entry per CDR3 protein. This repertoire shows about 690,000 distinct CDR3 sequences, 5.5% to 7.5% found once; its top ten account for 1.5% to 2%. What was sequenced was naive T cells sorted from blood. The origin of the receptors is a young man in good health. Each CDR3 is given with its conserved first and last residue. D genes are given only for firm matches. Not all rows give a size; the values are once, few, many and, for expanded clones, a class.

J	D	size	V	CDR3	DNA
TRBJ2-5	NA	few	TRBV5-1	CASSLEPGRQETQYF	TGCGCCAGCAGCTTGGAACCGGGCCGCCAAGAGACCCAGTACTTC
TRBJ2-1	NA	NA	TRBV7-9	CASSFSGGGEQFF	TGTGCCAGCAGCTTCTCCGGGGGCGGTGAGCAGTTCTTC
TRBJ1-6	TRBD1	NA	TRBV11-2	CASSPSGVQGANSPLHF	TGTGCCAGCAGCCCATCGGGGGTACAGGGGGCAAATTCACCCCTCCACTTT
TRBJ2-2	NA	many	TRBV5-1	CASSLVQGLNTGELFF	TGCGCCAGCAGCTTGGTGCAAGGTCTAAACACCGGGGAGCTGTTTTTT
TRBJ2-1	TRBD2	few	TRBV7-9	CATIDGGGPEQFF	TGTGCCACCATCGACGGGGGAGGGCCCGAGCAGTTCTTC
TRBJ2-1	TRBD2	many	TRBV20-1	CSAYGTSGTYNEQFF	TGCAGTGCTTACGGGACTAGCGGGACGTACAATGAGCAGTTCTTC
TRBJ2-5	NA	many	TRBV12-3/TRBV12-4	CASSLAGLRETQYF	TGTGCCAGCAGTTTAGCGGGGCTGAGAGAGACCCAGTACTTC
TRBJ2-7	TRBD1	many	TRBV5-1	CASSLALTGAYEQYF	TGCGCCAGCAGCTTGGCACTCACAGGGGCCTACGAGCAGTACTTC
TRBJ2-3	NA	NA	TRBV3-1	CASSHGPYTQYF	TGTGCCAGCAGCCATGGTCCTTATACGCAGTATTTT
TRBJ1-1	NA	many	TRBV12-3/TRBV12-4	CASTLLGVSTEAFF	TGTGCCAGCACCCTCTTGGGGGTGAGTACTGAAGCTTTCTTT
TRBJ2-2	TRBD2	few	TRBV5-1	CASSLPGLQNTGELFF	TGCGCCAGCAGTCTCCCGGGACTACAGAACACCGGGGAGCTGTTTTTT
TRBJ2-3	NA	many	TRBV9	CASSVASRGDADTQYF	TGTGCCAGCAGCGTAGCTTCGAGGGGCGATGCAGATACGCAGTATTTT
TRBJ2-5	NA	NA	TRBV28	CASSPPGGKKTQYF	TGTGCCAGCAGTCCGCCCGGGGGCAAAAAGACCCAGTACTTC
TRBJ2-2	NA	few	TRBV24-1	CATKGQLNTGELFF	TGTGCCACCAAAGGACAGCTCAACACCGGGGAGCTGTTTTTT
TRBJ1-1	NA	many	TRBV24-1	CATSETGSTEAFF	TGTGCCACCAGTGAGACAGGTTCCACTGAAGCTTTCTTT
TRBJ1-5	NA	NA	TRBV19	CASSLTFYSNQPQHF	TGTGCCAGTAGTTTGACCTTCTATAGCAATCAGCCCCAGCATTTT
TRBJ2-3	TRBD2	many	TRBV9	CASSVAARGGDTQYF	TGTGCCAGCAGCGTAGCGGCGAGGGGAGGGGATACGCAGTATTTT